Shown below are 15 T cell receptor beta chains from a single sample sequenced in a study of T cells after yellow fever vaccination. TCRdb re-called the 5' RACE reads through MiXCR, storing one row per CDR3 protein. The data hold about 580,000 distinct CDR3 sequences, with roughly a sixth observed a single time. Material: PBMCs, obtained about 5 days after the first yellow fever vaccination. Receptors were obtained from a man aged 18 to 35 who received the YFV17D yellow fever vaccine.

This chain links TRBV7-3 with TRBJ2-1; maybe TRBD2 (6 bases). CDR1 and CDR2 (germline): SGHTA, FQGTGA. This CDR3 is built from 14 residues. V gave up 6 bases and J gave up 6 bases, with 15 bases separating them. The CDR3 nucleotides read TGTGCCAGCAGTATTGCGGGGTTAGGCAATGAGCAGTTCTTC. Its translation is CASSIAGLGNEQFF.

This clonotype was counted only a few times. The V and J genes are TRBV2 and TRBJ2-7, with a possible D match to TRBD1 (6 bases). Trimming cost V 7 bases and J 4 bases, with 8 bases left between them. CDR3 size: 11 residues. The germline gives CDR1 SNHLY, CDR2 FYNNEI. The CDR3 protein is CASMGAYEQYV. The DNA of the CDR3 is TGTGCCAGCATGGGGGCTTACGAGCAGTACGTC.

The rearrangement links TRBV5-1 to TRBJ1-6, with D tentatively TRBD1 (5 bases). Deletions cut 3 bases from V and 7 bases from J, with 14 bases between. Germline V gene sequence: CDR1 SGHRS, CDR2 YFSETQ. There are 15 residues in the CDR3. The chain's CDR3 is CASSSHFEGNSPLHF. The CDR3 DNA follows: TGCGCCAGCAGCTCTCACTTCGAGGGGAATTCACCCCTCCACTTT.

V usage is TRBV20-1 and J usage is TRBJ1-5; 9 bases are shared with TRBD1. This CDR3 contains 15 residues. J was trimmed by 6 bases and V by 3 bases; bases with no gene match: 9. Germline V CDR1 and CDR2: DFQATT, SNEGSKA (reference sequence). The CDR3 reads CSASYPGQGSQPQHF. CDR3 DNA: TGCAGTGCTAGTTACCCGGGACAGGGTTCTCAGCCCCAGCATTTT.

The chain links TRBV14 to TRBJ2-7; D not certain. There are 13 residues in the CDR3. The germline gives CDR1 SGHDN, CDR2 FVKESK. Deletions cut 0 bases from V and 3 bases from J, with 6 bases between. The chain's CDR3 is CASSQDPLYEQYV. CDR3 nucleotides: TGTGCCAGCAGCCAAGATCCACTCTACGAGCAGTACGTC.

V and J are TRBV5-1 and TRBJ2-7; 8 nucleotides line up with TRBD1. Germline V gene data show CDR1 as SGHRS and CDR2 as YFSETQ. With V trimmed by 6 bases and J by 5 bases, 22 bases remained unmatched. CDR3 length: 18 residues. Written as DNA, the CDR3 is TGCGCCAGCATGACCGGGACAGGAATCTCTATTCCCCTCCACGAGCAGTACTTC. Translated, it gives CASMTGTGISIPLHEQYF.

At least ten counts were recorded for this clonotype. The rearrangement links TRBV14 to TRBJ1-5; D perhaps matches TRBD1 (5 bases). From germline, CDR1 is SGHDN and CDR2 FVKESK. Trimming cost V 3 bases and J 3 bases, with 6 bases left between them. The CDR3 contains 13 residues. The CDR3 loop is CASSQGLNQPQHF. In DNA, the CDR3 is TGTGCCAGCAGCCAGGGACTCAATCAGCCCCAGCATTTT.

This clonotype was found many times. As DNA, the CDR3 is TGCGCCAGCAGCTTGGATGGGACAGGGCTATGGGACACTGAAGCTTTCTTT. The encoded protein is CASSLDGTGLWDTEAFF. The chain joins TRBV5-1 to TRBJ1-1; 9 bases are shared with TRBD1. J gave up 3 bases and V 0 bases, and 9 bases lay outside the gene matches. Germline V gives CDR1 SGHRS, CDR2 YFSETQ. The CDR3 is 17 residues long.

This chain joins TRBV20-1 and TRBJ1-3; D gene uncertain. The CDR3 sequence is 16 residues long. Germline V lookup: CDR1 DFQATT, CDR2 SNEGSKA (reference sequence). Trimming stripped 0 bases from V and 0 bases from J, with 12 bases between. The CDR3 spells CSARDNRGISGNTIYF. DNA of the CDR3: TGCAGTGCTAGAGATAATCGGGGTATCTCTGGAAACACCATATATTTT.

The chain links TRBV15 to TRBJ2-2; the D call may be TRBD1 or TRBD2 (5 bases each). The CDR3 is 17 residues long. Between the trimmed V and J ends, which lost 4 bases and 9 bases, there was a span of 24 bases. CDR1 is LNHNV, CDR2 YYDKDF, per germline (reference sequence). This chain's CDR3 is CATSTDTRISQSRELFF. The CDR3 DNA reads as TGTGCCACCAGCACGGACACTAGGATTTCCCAATCGCGGGAGCTGTTTTTT.

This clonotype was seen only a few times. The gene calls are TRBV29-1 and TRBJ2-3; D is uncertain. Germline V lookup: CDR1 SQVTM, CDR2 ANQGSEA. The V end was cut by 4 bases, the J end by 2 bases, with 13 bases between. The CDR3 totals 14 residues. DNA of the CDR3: TGCAGCGTTGCGAGGCTAGAGCTCACAGATACGCAGTATTTT. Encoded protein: CSVARLELTDTQYF.

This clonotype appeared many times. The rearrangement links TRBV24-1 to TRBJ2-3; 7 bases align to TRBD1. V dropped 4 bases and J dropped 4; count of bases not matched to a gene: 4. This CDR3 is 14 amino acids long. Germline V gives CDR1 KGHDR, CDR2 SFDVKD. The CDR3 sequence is CATSDPTGPDTQYF. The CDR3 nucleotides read TGTGCCACCAGTGACCCGACAGGGCCAGATACGCAGTATTTT.

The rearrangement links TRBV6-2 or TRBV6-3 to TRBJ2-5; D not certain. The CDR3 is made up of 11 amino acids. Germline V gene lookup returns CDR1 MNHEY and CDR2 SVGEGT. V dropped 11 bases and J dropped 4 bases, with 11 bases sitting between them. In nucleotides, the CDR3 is TGTGCCGGGTCCAATTCAGAGACCCAGTACTTC. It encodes CAGSNSETQYF.

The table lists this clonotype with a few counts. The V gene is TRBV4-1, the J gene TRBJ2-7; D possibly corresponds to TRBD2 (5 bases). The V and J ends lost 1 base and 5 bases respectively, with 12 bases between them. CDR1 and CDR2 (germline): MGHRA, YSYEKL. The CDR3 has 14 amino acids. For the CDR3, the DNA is TGCGCCAGCAGCCAAGGGGAGACCCGGGACGAGCAGTACTTC. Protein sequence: CASSQGETRDEQYF.

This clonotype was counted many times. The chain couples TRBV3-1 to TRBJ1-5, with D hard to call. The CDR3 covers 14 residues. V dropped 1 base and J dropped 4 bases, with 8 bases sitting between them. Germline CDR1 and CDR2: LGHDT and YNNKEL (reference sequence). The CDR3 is CASSQVFQNQPQHF. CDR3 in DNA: TGTGCCAGCAGCCAAGTCTTCCAGAATCAGCCCCAGCATTTT.